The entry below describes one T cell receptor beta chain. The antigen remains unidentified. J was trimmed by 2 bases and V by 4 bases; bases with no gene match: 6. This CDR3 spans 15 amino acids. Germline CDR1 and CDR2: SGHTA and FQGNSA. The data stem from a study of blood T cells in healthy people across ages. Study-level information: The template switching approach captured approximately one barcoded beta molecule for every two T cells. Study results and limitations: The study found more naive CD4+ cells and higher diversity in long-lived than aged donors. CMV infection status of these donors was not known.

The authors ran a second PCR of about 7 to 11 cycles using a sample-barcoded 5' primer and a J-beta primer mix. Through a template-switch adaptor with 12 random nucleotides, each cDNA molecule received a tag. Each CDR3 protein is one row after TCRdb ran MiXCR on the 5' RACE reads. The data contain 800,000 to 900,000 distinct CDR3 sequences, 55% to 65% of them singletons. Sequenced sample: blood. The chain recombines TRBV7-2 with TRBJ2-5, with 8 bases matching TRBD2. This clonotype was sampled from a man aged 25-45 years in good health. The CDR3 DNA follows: TGTGCCAGCAGCTCGGCTAGCGGGTGGCAAGAGACCCAGTACTTC. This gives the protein CASSSASGWQETQYF. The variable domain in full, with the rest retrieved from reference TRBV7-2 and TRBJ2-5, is GAGVSQSPSNKVTEKGKDVELRCDPISGHTALYWYRQSLGQGLEFLIYFQGNSAPDKSGLPSDRFSAERTGGSVSTLTIQRTQQEDSAVYLCASSSASGWQETQYFGPGTRLLVL.